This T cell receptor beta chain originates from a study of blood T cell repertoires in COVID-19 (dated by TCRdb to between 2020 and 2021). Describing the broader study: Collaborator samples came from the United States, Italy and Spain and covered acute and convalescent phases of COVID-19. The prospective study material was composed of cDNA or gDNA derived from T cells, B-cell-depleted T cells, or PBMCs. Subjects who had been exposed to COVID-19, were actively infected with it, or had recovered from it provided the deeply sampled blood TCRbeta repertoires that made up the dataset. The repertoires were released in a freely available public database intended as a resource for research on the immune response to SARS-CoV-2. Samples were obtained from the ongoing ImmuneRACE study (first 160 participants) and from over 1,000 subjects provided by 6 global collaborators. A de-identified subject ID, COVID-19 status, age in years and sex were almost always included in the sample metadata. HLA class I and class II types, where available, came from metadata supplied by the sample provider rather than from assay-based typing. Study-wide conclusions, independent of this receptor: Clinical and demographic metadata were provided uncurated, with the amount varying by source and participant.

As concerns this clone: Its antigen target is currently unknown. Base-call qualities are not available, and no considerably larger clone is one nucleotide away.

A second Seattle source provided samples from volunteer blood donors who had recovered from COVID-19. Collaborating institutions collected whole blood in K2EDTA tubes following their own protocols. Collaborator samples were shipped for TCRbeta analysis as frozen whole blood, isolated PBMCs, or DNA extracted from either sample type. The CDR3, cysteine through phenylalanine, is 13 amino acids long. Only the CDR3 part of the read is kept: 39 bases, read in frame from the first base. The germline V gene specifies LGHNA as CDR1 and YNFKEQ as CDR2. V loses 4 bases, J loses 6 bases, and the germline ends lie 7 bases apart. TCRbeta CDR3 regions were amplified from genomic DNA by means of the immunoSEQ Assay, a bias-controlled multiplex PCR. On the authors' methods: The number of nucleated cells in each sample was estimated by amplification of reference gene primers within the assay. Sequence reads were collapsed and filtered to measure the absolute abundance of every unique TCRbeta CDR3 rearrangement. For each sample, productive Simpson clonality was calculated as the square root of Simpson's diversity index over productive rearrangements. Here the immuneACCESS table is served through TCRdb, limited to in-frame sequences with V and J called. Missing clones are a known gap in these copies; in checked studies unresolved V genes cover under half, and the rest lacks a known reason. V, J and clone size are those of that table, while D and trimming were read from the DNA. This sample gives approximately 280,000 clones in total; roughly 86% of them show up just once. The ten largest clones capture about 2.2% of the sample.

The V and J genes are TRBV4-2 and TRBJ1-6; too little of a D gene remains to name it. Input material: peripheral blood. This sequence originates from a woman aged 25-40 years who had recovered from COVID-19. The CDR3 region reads CASSPRVNSPLHF. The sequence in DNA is TGTGCCAGCAGCCCCCGGGTTAATTCACCCCTCCACTTT.